The 32 T cell receptor beta chains listed next were all sequenced from one sample in a study of T-cell reconstitution after alpha-beta-depleted transplantation in children (dated by TCRdb to the mid-2010s). The receptor library was made with PCR. Instrument on record: Illumina HiSeq 2500. TCR libraries were prepared with molecular barcoding, using unique molecular identifiers to normalize TCRbeta repertoire quantification. TCRdb reanalyzed the raw reads on its own, using fastp at Q25 for trimming and MiXCR for clone calling, and kept in-frame beta chains. Each entry merges the rows of one CDR3 protein and shows their most common DNA and genes. The sample table holds fewer than 700,000 distinct CDR3 sequences, of which 10% to 15% were seen once. The ten largest clones represent around 2.2% of the sample. The sample's treatment or condition label, in plain terms: allogeneic hematopoietic cell transplantation with graft depleted of TCRalphabeta T cells and CD19 B cells.

This specimen consisted of PBMCs, mostly from graft donor cells, obtained 360 days after TCRalphabeta/CD19-depleted stem cell transplant. These receptors were taken from a male patient younger than 18 who had a stem cell transplant for acute myeloid leukemia, so the T cells may come from the graft donor.

The gene calls are TRBV30 and TRBJ1-3, with 10 bases that match TRBD1. The V gene end was trimmed by 5 bases and the J gene end by 2 bases; junction bases not matched to a gene: 3. The V gene's germline CDR1 is GTSNPN and CDR2 SVGIG (reference sequence). The CDR3 has 14 amino acids. The chain's CDR3 is CAWQGQGTGNTIYF. As DNA, the CDR3 is TGTGCCTGGCAGGGACAGGGGACTGGAAACACCATATATTTT.

The gene calls are TRBV21-1 and TRBJ2-2. TRBV21-1 is classified as a pseudogene. CDR3 size: 14 residues. DNA for the CDR3: TGTGCCAGCAGCAAATACGGGAACGCCGGGGAGCTGTTTTTT. Its protein is CASSKYGNAGELFF.

The J gene is TRBJ2-7, the V gene TRBV7-2; tentatively, D is TRBD2 (5 bases). The CDR3 is 15 residues long. CDR1 is SGHTA, CDR2 FQGNSA, per germline. Between the trimmed V and J ends, which lost 3 bases and 4 bases, there was a span of 16 bases. The CDR3 loop is CASSFERRISYEQYF. The CDR3 nucleotides are TGTGCCAGCAGCTTTGAGCGGAGGATCAGTTACGAGCAGTACTTC.

This chain links TRBV4-3 with TRBJ2-7; unclear D gene. The germline V gene has CDR1 LGHNA and CDR2 YSLEER. V was trimmed by 0 bases and J by 3 bases, leaving 12 bases between them. The CDR3 sequence is 15 residues long. The CDR3: CASSQDRASNYEQYF. For the CDR3, the DNA is TGCGCCAGCAGCCAAGATCGAGCCAGTAACTACGAGCAGTACTTC.

The chain couples TRBV7-9 to TRBJ2-7; D unresolved. The germline V gene encodes CDR1 SEHNR and CDR2 FQNEAQ (reference sequence). Trimming removed 2 bases at V and 1 base at J, with 9 bases between. This CDR3 spans 14 amino acids. The CDR3 coding sequence is TGTGCCAGCAGCTTATGGCTAGAATCCTACGAGCAGTACTTC. As protein: CASSLWLESYEQYF. Combining the CDR3 with reference TRBV7-9 and TRBJ2-7 gives the whole variable domain DTGVSQNPRHKITKRGQNVTFRCDPISEHNRLYWYRQTLGQGPEFLTYFQNEAQLEKSRLLSDRFSAERPKGSFSTLEIQRTEQGDSAMYLCASSLWLESYEQYFGPGTRLTVT.

This chain links TRBV29-1 with TRBJ2-5, with D possibly being TRBD2 (6 bases). CDR1 is SQVTM, CDR2 ANQGSEA, per germline. CDR3 length equals 12 residues. V lost 6 bases and J lost 4, with 12 bases in between. The CDR3, as DNA: TGCAGCGTCATCGTGGGAGGAGAGACCCAGTACTTC. Translation gives CSVIVGGETQYF.

This clonotype was seen a few times. The chain carries TRBV2 and TRBJ2-7; 10 bases agree with TRBD2. J gave up 2 bases and V 3 bases, and 7 bases lay outside the gene matches. CDR3 length: 16 residues. Germline-derived CDR1 and CDR2 are SNHLY and FYNNEI. The CDR3 DNA sequence: TGTGCCAGCAGTGAGGTTCGCCTAGCGGGAGCCTACGAGCAGTACTTC. Encoded protein: CASSEVRLAGAYEQYF.

This clonotype was detected many times. The V gene is TRBV11-2, the J gene TRBJ2-3; a weak D match, TRBD2 (6 bases). This CDR3 contains 14 residues. Per germline, CDR1 SGHAT and CDR2 FQNNGV. V lost 4 bases, J lost 3 bases, and 11 bases lay in between. CDR3 loop: CASSWRAVTDTQYF. Here the CDR3 DNA reads TGTGCCAGCAGCTGGAGGGCCGTAACAGATACGCAGTATTTT.

The chain links TRBV7-2 to TRBJ1-5; the D gene is possibly TRBD1 (5 bases). Germline values: CDR1 SGHTA, CDR2 FQGNSA. This CDR3 comprises 14 residues. Trimming left V 5 bases short and J 11 bases short, with 19 bases between. The chain's CDR3 is CASSPSTGEGTQHF. The CDR3 DNA is TGTGCCAGCAGCCCCAGCACAGGAGAGGGTACCCAGCATTTT.

The rearrangement joins TRBV30 to TRBJ2-4; D tentatively fits TRBD1 or TRBD2 (5 bases each). Trimming left V 5 bases short and J 2 bases short, with 13 bases between. The CDR3 has 14 residues. CDR1 is GTSNPN and CDR2 is SVGIG in the germline V gene (reference sequence). The CDR3 region has the DNA TGTGCCTGGGCGCCGGGGCCCACCAAAAACATTCAGTACTTC. Protein sequence: CAWAPGPTKNIQYF.

This clonotype was counted between two and nine times. This chain connects TRBV10-3 to TRBJ2-7; D remains unclear. The CDR3 totals 14 residues. The germline V gene has CDR1 ENHRY and CDR2 SYGVKD. The V end lost 4 bases, the J end lost 4 bases, and 14 bases lay between the germline ends. The CDR3 here is CAISGSTELYEQYF. The CDR3 DNA is TGTGCCATCAGTGGAAGTACAGAACTTTACGAGCAGTACTTC.

This clonotype is categorized as medium-sized. The chain couples TRBV20-1 to TRBJ2-5; D perhaps matches TRBD2 (5 bases). The V and J ends lost 8 bases and 4 bases respectively, with 17 bases between them. The germline CDR1 and CDR2 sequences are DFQATT and SNEGSKA (reference sequence). The CDR3 contains 13 residues. CDR3 protein: CSTQGTSGETQYF. DNA for the CDR3: TGCAGTACACAAGGAACTAGTGGAGAGACCCAGTACTTC.

In this sample, this clonotype turned up many times. This chain joins TRBV28 and TRBJ2-3; perhaps D is TRBD1 or TRBD2 (5 bases each). The CDR3 contains 15 residues. Germline V gene lookup returns CDR1 MDHEN and CDR2 SYDVKM. V shed 4 bases and J shed 0 bases, with 11 bases lying between them. The chain's CDR3 is CASSWGTESTDTQYF. CDR3 DNA: TGTGCCAGCAGTTGGGGGACGGAAAGCACAGATACGCAGTATTTT.

This clonotype was seen at least ten times. The junction departs from germline at one end; a sequencing error may be responsible. CDR3 DNA: TGTGCTAGCAGTAGTATTGGGAGGGATGAGCAGTTCTTC. Translated: CASSSIGRDEQFF. The rearrangement joins TRBV7-7 to TRBJ2-1; 7 bases align to TRBD2. CDR3 size: 13 residues. CDR1 and CDR2 (germline): SSHAT, FNYEAQ (reference sequence). Combining the CDR3 with reference TRBV7-7 and TRBJ2-1 gives the whole variable domain GAGVSQSPRYKVTKRGQDVTLRCDPISSHATLYWYQQALGQGPEFLTYFNYEAQPDKSGLPSDRFSAERPEGSISTLTIQRTEQRDSAMYRCASSSIGRDEQFFGPGTRLTVL.

This clonotype was seen more than once but under ten times. This chain links TRBV28 with TRBJ2-5, with 7 bases matching TRBD1. The junction had 3 bases not matched to a gene; V was cut back by 4 bases and J by 7 bases. The CDR3 length is 12 residues. Germline V lookup: CDR1 MDHEN, CDR2 SYDVKM. In DNA form, the CDR3 reads TGTGCCAGCAGTTCCACAGGGGTGACCCAGTACTTC. Protein: CASSSTGVTQYF.

This clonotype was detected ten times or more. This chain joins TRBV18 and TRBJ2-7, with D uncertain. V lost 2 bases and J lost 5, with 7 bases in between. The CDR3 covers 12 residues. CDR1 is KGHSH and CDR2 is LQKENI in the germline V gene. CDR3 sequence reads: CASSPGFNEQYF. CDR3 DNA sequence: TGTGCCAGCTCACCAGGGTTTAACGAGCAGTACTTC.

This clonotype was detected only a few times. The chain has TRBV7-2 and TRBJ2-7; D unresolved. The V and J ends lost 5 bases and 1 base respectively, with 12 bases between them. Germline V gene data show CDR1 as SGHTA and CDR2 as FQGNSA. The CDR3 covers 14 residues. The CDR3 coding sequence is TGTGCCAGCAGCACCGTTCCTACGTCCTACGAGCAGTACTTC. Its protein product is CASSTVPTSYEQYF.

The chain links TRBV14 to TRBJ2-2; D is perhaps TRBD1 (5 bases). The CDR3 covers 16 residues. V was cut by 3 bases and J by 0 bases, with 11 bases left in between. CDR1 is SGHDN and CDR2 is FVKESK in the germline V gene. The CDR3 protein is CASSQGLGSNTGELFF. Here the CDR3 DNA reads TGTGCCAGCAGCCAGGGGCTAGGGTCGAACACCGGGGAGCTGTTTTTT.

The V gene is TRBV20-1, the J gene TRBJ1-5; tentatively, D is TRBD1 (5 bases). Germline loops: CDR1 DFQATT, CDR2 SNEGSKA (reference sequence). CDR3 size: 15 residues. The ends were cut back, 3 bases at V and 4 bases at J, with 16 bases in the middle. CDR3: CSASREGFGNQPQHF. The DNA for the CDR3 is TGCAGTGCTAGTAGGGAGGGGTTTGGAAATCAGCCCCAGCATTTT.

This clonotype appeared many times. This chain joins TRBV12-3 or TRBV12-4 and TRBJ2-7, with a weak D call TRBD1 (6 bases). Deletions cut 5 bases from V and 3 bases from J, with 17 bases between. The CDR3 consists of 15 residues. The CDR3 region has the DNA TGTGCCAGCAGTCCACCCCCCGGGACATACTACGAGCAGTACTTC. Its protein product is CASSPPPGTYYEQYF.

In its sample, this clonotype was seen many times. The chain has TRBV29-1 and TRBJ2-7; D is perhaps TRBD2 (5 bases). V lost 4 bases and J lost 0, with 16 bases in between. The germline V gene has CDR1 SQVTM and CDR2 ANQGSEA. This CDR3 comprises 15 residues. CDR3 loop: CSVVGSPGFSYEQYF. In DNA, the CDR3 is TGCAGCGTTGTGGGTAGTCCGGGGTTCTCCTACGAGCAGTACTTC.

V gene TRBV2 combines with J gene TRBJ2-2, with unresolved D. The CDR3 sequence is 14 residues long. Germline V lookup: CDR1 SNHLY, CDR2 FYNNEI. The V end was cut by 4 bases, the J end by 1 base, with 7 bases between. Here the CDR3 DNA reads TGTGCCAGCAGTGCTCACTTGAACACCGGGGAGCTGTTTTTT. Translating gives CASSAHLNTGELFF.

The chain uses TRBV29-1 and TRBJ2-7, with 10 bases that match TRBD2. Germline V CDR1 and CDR2: SQVTM, ANQGSEA. The CDR3 runs to 16 residues. V dropped 1 base and J dropped 8; count of bases not matched to a gene: 14. The CDR3 here is CSVEGLAGAWDYQQYF. Here the CDR3 DNA reads TGCAGCGTTGAAGGGCTAGCGGGAGCTTGGGATTACCAGCAGTACTTC.

The V gene is TRBV28, the J gene TRBJ2-7; perhaps D is TRBD1 or TRBD2 (6 bases each). The CDR3 contains 16 residues. CDR1 and CDR2 from the germline V gene are MDHEN and SYDVKM. V shed 5 bases and J shed 2 bases, with 19 bases lying between them. Here the CDR3 reads CASSLLGGLKTYEQYF. The CDR3 DNA reads TGTGCCAGCAGTCTCTTGGGGGGCTTGAAGACCTACGAGCAGTACTTC.

This chain links TRBV7-3 with TRBJ2-1, with 16 positions matching TRBD2. The germline V gene has CDR1 SGHTA and CDR2 FQGTGA. CDR3 length equals 18 residues. Germline trimming cut 5 bases from V and 7 bases from J; bases unmatched to any gene: 11. The CDR3 protein is CASSATGTSGRADNEQFF. The CDR3 DNA sequence: TGTGCCAGCAGCGCCACCGGGACTAGCGGGAGGGCAGATAATGAGCAGTTCTTC.

This clonotype was counted only a few times. The chain carries TRBV7-8 and TRBJ2-5; 10 nucleotides align to TRBD1. The CDR3 consists of 16 residues. With V trimmed by 8 bases and J by 5 bases, 14 bases remained unmatched. Germline V CDR1 and CDR2: SGHVS, FQNEAQ. The CDR3 loop reads CASLGGTGVSWETQYF. The CDR3 DNA reads TGTGCCAGCTTGGGGGGGACAGGGGTTAGTTGGGAGACCCAGTACTTC.

A few counts support this clonotype. This chain connects TRBV10-3 to TRBJ2-5; 13 bases are a match to TRBD2. Germline CDR1 ENHRY, CDR2 SYGVKD. The CDR3 contains 18 residues. V shed 0 bases, J shed 7 bases, and the junction held 11 bases outside the gene matches. The CDR3 reads CAISESGTSGRAGPTQYF. DNA for the CDR3: TGTGCCATCAGTGAGTCCGGAACTAGCGGGAGGGCCGGCCCGACCCAGTACTTC.

The sample holds many counts of this clonotype. The rearrangement joins TRBV6-1 to TRBJ2-5, with 12 nucleotides matching TRBD1. CDR3 length: 16 residues. Germline CDR1 reads MNHNS; CDR2 reads SASEGT. The V and J ends lost 7 bases and 4 bases, in that order; junction bases with no gene match: 10. CDR3 residues: CASTRTGTGGTETQYF. The CDR3 nucleotides read TGTGCCAGCACTCGAACCGGGACAGGGGGCACAGAGACCCAGTACTTC.

The chain is built from TRBV28 and TRBJ2-7; 7 bases align to TRBD2. J was trimmed by 0 bases and V by 2 bases; bases with no gene match: 13. CDR3 length equals 18 residues. The V gene's germline CDR1 is MDHEN and CDR2 SYDVKM. DNA of the CDR3: TGTGCCAGCAGTTTAGCCCTTCGACTAGCCCTCAGCTCCTACGAGCAGTACTTC. It specifies CASSLALRLALSSYEQYF.

This clonotype has ten or more counts. The chain links TRBV12-3 or TRBV12-4 to TRBJ2-7; 7 positions match TRBD1. V shed 6 bases, J shed 0 bases, and the junction held 5 bases outside the gene matches. The CDR3 consists of 14 residues. In nucleotides, the CDR3 is TGTGCCAGCAGGGAGACAGGGAGCTCCTACGAGCAGTACTTC. Translation: CASRETGSSYEQYF.

Many counts were recorded for this clonotype. This chain connects TRBV28 to TRBJ2-3; D not resolved. Germline CDR1 MDHEN, CDR2 SYDVKM. Deletions cut 5 bases from V and 8 bases from J, with 14 bases between. The CDR3 extends over 13 amino acids. CDR3 in amino acids: CASSPSPSRTQYF. CDR3 coding DNA: TGTGCCAGCAGTCCCAGCCCCTCTCGTACGCAGTATTTT.

This clonotype came up a few times. This rearrangement joins TRBV12-3 or TRBV12-4 to TRBJ2-7, with D possibly being TRBD1 or TRBD2 (5 bases each). Trimming removed 5 bases from V and 5 bases from J, with 13 bases in between. The CDR3 runs to 13 residues. The CDR3 DNA reads TGTGCCAGCAGTCCGGGACGGGCGAACGAGCAGTACTTC. Translating it yields CASSPGRANEQYF.